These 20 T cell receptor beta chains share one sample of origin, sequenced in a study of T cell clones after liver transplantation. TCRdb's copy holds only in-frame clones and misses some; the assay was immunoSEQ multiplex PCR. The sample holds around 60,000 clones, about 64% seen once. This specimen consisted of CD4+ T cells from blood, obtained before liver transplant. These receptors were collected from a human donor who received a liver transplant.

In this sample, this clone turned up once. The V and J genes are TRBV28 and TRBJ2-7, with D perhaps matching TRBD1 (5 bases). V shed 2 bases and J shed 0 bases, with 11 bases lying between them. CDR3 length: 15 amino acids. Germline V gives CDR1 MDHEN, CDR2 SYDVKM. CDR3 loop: CASSLTTAYSYEQYF. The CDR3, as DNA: TGTGCCAGCAGTTTAACGACAGCTTACTCCTACGAGCAGTACTTC.

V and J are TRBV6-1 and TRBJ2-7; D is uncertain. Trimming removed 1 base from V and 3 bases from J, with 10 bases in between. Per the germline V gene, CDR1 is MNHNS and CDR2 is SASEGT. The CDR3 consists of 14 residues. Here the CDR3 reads CASSEGWSSYEQYF. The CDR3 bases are TGTGCCAGCAGTGAAGGGTGGAGTAGCTACGAGCAGTACTTC.

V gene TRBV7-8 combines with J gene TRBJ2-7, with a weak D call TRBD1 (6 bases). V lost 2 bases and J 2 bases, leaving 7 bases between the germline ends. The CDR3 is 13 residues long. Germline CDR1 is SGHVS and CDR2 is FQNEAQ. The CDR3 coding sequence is TGTGCCAGCAGCTTACAGGGGACCTACGAGCAGTACTTC. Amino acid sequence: CASSLQGTYEQYF.

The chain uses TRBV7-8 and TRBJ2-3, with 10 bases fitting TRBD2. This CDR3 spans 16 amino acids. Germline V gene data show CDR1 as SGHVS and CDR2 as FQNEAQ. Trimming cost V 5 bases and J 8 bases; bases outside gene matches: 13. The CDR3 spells CASSPRLAGPSGTQYF. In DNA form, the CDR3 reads TGTGCCAGCAGCCCTCGACTAGCGGGTCCCTCGGGTACGCAGTATTTT.

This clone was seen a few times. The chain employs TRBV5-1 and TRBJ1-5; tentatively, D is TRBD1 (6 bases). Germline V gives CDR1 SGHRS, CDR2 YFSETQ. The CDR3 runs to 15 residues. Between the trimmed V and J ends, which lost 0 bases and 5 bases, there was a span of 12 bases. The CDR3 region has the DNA TGCGCCAGCAGCTTGGGCCCAGGGGAGCATCAGCCCCAGCATTTT. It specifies CASSLGPGEHQPQHF.

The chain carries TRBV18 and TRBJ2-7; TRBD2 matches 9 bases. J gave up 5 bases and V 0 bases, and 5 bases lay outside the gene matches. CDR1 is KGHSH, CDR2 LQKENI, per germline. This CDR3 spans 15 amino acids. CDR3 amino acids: CASSPPASGVDEQYF. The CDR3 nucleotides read TGTGCCAGCTCACCACCGGCTAGCGGGGTGGACGAGCAGTACTTC.

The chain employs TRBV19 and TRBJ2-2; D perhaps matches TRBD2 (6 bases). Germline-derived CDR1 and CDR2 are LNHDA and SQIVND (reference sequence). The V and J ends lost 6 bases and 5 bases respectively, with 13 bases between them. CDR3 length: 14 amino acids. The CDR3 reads CASRGTDVTGELFF. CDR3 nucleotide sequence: TGTGCCAGTAGGGGGACTGACGTTACCGGGGAGCTGTTTTTT.

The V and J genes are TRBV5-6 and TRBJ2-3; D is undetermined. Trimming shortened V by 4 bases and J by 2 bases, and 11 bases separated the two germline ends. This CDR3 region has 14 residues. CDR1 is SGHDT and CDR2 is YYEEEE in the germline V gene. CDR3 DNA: TGTGCCAGCAGCGGTCTAGATTACACAGATACGCAGTATTTT. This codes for CASSGLDYTDTQYF.

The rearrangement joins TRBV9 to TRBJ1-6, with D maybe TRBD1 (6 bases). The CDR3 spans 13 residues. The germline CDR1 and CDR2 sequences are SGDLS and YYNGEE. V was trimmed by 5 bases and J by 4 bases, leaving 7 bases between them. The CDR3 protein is CASRTGYNSPLHF. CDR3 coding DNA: TGTGCCAGCAGGACAGGATATAATTCACCCCTCCACTTT.

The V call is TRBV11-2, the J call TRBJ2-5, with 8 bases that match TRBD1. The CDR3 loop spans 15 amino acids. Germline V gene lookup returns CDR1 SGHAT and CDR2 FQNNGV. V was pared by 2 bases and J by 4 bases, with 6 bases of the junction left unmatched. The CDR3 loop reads CASSLQGAKGETQYF. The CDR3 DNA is TGTGCCAGCAGCTTACAGGGGGCTAAGGGAGAGACCCAGTACTTC. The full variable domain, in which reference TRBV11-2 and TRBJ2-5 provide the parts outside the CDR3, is EAGVAQSPRYKIIEKRQSVAFWCNPISGHATLYWYQQILGQGPKLLIQFQNNGVVDDSQLPKDRFSAERLKGVDSTLKIQPAKLEDSAVYLCASSLQGAKGETQYFGPGTRLLVL.

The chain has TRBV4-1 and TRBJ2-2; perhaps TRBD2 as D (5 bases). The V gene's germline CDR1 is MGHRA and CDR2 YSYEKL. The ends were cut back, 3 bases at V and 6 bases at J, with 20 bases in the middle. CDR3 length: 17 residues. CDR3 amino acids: CASSQLSGILRAGELFF. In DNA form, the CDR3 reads TGCGCCAGCAGCCAGCTATCGGGGATTCTAAGGGCCGGGGAGCTGTTTTTT.

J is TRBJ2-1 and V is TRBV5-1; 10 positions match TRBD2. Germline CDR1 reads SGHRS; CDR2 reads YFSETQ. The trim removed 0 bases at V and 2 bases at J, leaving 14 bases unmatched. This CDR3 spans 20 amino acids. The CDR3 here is CASSLGTSGVMPSPYNEQFF. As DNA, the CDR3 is TGCGCCAGCAGCTTGGGGACTAGCGGTGTCATGCCTAGCCCCTACAATGAGCAGTTCTTC.

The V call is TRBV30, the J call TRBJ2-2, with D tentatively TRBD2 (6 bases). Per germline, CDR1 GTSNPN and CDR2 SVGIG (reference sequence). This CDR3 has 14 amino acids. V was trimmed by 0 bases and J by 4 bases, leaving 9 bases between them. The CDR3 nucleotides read TGTGCCTGGAGTGTGGGTAGCGGCACCGGGGAGCTGTTTTTT. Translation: CAWSVGSGTGELFF. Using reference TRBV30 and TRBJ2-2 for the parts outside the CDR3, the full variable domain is SQTIHQWPATLVQPVGSPLSLECTVEGTSNPNLYWYRQAAGRGLQLLFYSVGIGQISSEVPQNLSASRPQDRQFILSSKKLLLSDSGFYLCAWSVGSGTGELFFGEGSRLTVL.

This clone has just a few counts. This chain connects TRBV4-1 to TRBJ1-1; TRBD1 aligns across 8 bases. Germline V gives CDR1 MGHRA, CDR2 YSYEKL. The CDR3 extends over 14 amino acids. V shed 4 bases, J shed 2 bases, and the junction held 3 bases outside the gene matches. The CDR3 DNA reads TGCGCCAGCAGCCGCGGACAGGGAAACACTGAAGCTTTCTTT. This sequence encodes CASSRGQGNTEAFF.

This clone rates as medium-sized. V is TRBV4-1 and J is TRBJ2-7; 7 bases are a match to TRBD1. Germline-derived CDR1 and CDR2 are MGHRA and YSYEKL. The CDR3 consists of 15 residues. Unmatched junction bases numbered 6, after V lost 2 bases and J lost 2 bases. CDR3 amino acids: CASSQPGTATYEQYF. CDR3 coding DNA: TGCGCCAGCAGCCAACCCGGGACAGCAACCTACGAGCAGTACTTC.

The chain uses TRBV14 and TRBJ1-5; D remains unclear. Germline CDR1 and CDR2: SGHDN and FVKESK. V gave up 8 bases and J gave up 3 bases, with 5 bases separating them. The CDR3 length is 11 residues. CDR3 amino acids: CASPFNQPQHF. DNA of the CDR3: TGTGCCAGCCCCTTCAATCAGCCCCAGCATTTT.

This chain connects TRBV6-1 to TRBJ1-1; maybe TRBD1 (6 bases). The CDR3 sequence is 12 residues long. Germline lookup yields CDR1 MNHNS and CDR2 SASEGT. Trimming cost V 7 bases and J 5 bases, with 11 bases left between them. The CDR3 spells CASNQGLTEAFF. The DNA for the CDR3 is TGTGCCAGCAATCAGGGGTTGACTGAAGCTTTCTTT.

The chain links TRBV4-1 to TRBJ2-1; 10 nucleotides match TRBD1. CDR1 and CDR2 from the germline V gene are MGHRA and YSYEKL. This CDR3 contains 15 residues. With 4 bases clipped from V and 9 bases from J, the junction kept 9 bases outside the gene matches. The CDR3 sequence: CASSRRTGGLGEQFF. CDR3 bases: TGCGCCAGCAGCCGCCGGACAGGGGGTCTTGGTGAGCAGTTCTTC.

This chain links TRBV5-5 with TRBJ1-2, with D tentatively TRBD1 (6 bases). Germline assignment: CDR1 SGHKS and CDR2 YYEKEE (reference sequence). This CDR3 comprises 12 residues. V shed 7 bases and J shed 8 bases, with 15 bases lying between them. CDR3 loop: CASRVGAGGYTF. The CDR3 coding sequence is TGTGCCAGCCGCGTGGGGGCTGGAGGCTACACCTTC.

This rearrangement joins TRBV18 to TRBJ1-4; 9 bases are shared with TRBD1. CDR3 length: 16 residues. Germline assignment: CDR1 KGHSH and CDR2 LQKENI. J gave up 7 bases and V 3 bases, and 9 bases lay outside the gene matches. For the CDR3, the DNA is TGTGCCAGCTCACCGCCGACAGGGGGAGGTATTGAAAAACTGTTTTTT. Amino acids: CASSPPTGGGIEKLFF.